This entry describes one T cell receptor (beta chain). cDNA came from about 0.46 to 1 ug RNA primed by random hexamers. TCRdb reprocessed the immunoSEQ multiplex PCR reads via MiXCR and lists one record per CDR3 protein. This sample has under 95,000 distinct CDR3 sequences, with roughly 94% found just once. This specimen comes from a study of CD8 T cells in Susac syndrome. Background on the study: Among the Susac syndrome patients who underwent sequencing, roughly six had clinically active disease, while under 10 of them were in remission.

CDR1 is SGHDT and CDR2 is YYEEEE in the germline V gene. Trimming pared 3 bases from V and 6 bases from J, leaving 10 bases between. This CDR3 is built from 14 residues. Negative magnetic isolation gave CD8+ and CD4+ cells; FACS enriched CD8+ TEMRA. The rearrangement links TRBV5-6 to TRBJ1-6; no reliable D call. This TCR was sampled from a human donor with Susac syndrome. The sequenced material came from CD4+ T cells from PBMCs. The CDR3 nucleotides are TGTGCCAGCAGCTCCCGGACCCTTAATTCACCCCTCCACTTT. It encodes CASSSRTLNSPLHF.